This T cell receptor (beta chain) was obtained from a study of post-analysis software for immune sequencing data. This clonotype was seen a handful of times. Researchers reported that TCR beta cDNA libraries carried unique molecular identifiers. T cells numbering about 0.9 to 10 million yielded cDNA molecules that totaled about 500,000. TCRdb re-called the PCR reads through MiXCR, storing one row per CDR3 protein. The data show about 540,000 distinct CDR3 sequences, less than 40% seen once. Material for sequencing was blood. This TCR was recovered from a girl aged 2-17 years with multiple sclerosis.

The CDR3 coding sequence is TGTGCCAGCAGCCAACAGAGGTCCGGACATGGCACAGATACGCAGTATTTT. It translates to CASSQQRSGHGTDTQYF. The V gene is TRBV13, the J gene TRBJ2-3; D is possibly TRBD1 (5 bases). CDR1 PRHDT and CDR2 FYEKMQ come from the germline V gene (reference sequence). This CDR3 contains 17 residues. V dropped 5 bases and J dropped 1 base, with 19 bases sitting between them.